The 11 T cell receptor beta chains below come from one sample, sequenced in a study of T cells after yellow fever vaccination. TCRdb called the 5' RACE reads again in MiXCR, with one record for every CDR3 protein. Counted here are about 240,000 distinct CDR3 sequences, about 7% occurring once; the ten biggest clones make up approximately 0.87%. The sample in question was CD4+ T cells sorted from PBMCs, obtained 15 days after the yellow fever booster vaccination. These receptors were taken from a man aged 25-45 years who received the YFV17D yellow fever vaccine.

This chain uses TRBV5-1 with TRBJ2-7, with a weak D call TRBD1 (5 bases). CDR3 length: 11 amino acids. With 7 bases removed from V and 6 bases from J, the gap between germline ends came to 11 bases. Germline CDR1 SGHRS, CDR2 YFSETQ. CDR3 sequence: CASLDNGEQYF. Written as DNA, the CDR3 is TGCGCCAGCCTGGACAACGGCGAGCAGTACTTC.

Ten or more counts support this clonotype. V usage is TRBV5-1 and J usage is TRBJ2-7; D is uncertain. Looked up from germline, CDR1 is SGHRS and CDR2 is YFSETQ. There are 14 residues in the CDR3. Trimming pared 2 bases from V and 2 bases from J, leaving 11 bases between. The CDR3 region is CASSLQGSTYEQYF. The CDR3 DNA reads as TGCGCCAGCAGCTTACAAGGTTCAACCTACGAGCAGTACTTC. The entire variable domain, with the rest obtained from reference TRBV5-1 and TRBJ2-7, is as follows: KAGVTQTPRYLIKTRGQQVTLSCSPISGHRSVSWYQQTPGQGLQFLFEYFSETQRNKGNFPGRFSGRQFSNSRSEMNVSTLELGDSALYLCASSLQGSTYEQYFGPGTRLTVT.

The chain combines TRBV7-2 with TRBJ1-2; no clear D. The ends were cut back, 5 bases at V and 3 bases at J, with 10 bases in the middle. The CDR3 runs 13 residues. Per the germline V gene, CDR1 is SGHTA and CDR2 is FQGNSA. CDR3: CASSVVPDYGYTF. In DNA form, the CDR3 reads TGTGCCAGCAGCGTCGTCCCCGACTATGGCTACACCTTC.

This clonotype was counted only a few times. The V and J genes are TRBV19 and TRBJ1-1; the D gene is possibly TRBD1 (5 bases). This CDR3 is built from 14 residues. In germline, CDR1 is LNHDA, CDR2 SQIVND (reference sequence). V lost 3 bases and J 5 bases, leaving 13 bases between the germline ends. CDR3 nucleotide sequence: TGTGCCAGTAGTATCGGGGGGGGAGTAACTGAAGCTTTCTTT. Amino acid sequence: CASSIGGGVTEAFF.

V is TRBV20-1 and J is TRBJ2-7; 12 nucleotides align to TRBD2. Germline V CDR1 and CDR2: DFQATT, SNEGSKA (reference sequence). This CDR3 comprises 15 residues. The ends lost 7 bases at V and 3 bases at J; junction bases unmatched: 10. The CDR3 spells CSVRDRLAGVYEQYF. DNA of the CDR3: TGCAGTGTCAGAGATCGACTAGCGGGAGTCTACGAGCAGTACTTC.

This clonotype was recorded a few times. The chain recombines TRBV4-3 with TRBJ2-2, with 8 bases lining up with TRBD1. The CDR3 is 17 amino acids. Trimming took 3 bases from V and 3 from J; bases not matched to a gene: 9. In germline, CDR1 is LGHNA, CDR2 YSLEER. CDR3 in DNA: TGCGCCAGCAGCCAGGGCCGCAGGGGGCCGGACACCGGGGAGCTGTTTTTT. It encodes CASSQGRRGPDTGELFF.

The genes are TRBV5-4 and TRBJ2-3; D not certain. This CDR3 region has 13 residues. V was clipped by 5 bases and J by 0 bases, with 7 bases between them. From germline, CDR1 is SGHNT and CDR2 YYREEE (reference sequence). The CDR3 nucleotides read TGTGCCAGCAGAGGCGGTAGCACAGATACGCAGTATTTT. Protein product: CASRGGSTDTQYF.

This clonotype was counted a few times. The chain carries TRBV10-3 and TRBJ2-2; D unresolved. From germline, CDR1 is ENHRY and CDR2 SYGVKD. V was trimmed by 5 bases and J by 1 base, leaving 2 bases between them. This CDR3 is 12 amino acids long. CDR3 in amino acids: CAISLNTGELFF. In DNA, the CDR3 is TGTGCCATCAGTTTGAACACCGGGGAGCTGTTTTTT.

The gene calls are TRBV7-9 and TRBJ2-2, with a tentative D call TRBD1 (5 bases). V was cut by 4 bases and J by 5 bases, with 17 bases left in between. There are 16 residues in the CDR3. The germline gives CDR1 SEHNR, CDR2 FQNEAQ (reference sequence). The CDR3 sequence: CASSSLARVGTGELFF. The CDR3 DNA reads TGTGCCAGCAGCTCCTTGGCCAGGGTGGGAACCGGGGAGCTGTTTTTT.

This clonotype came up a few times. The V call is TRBV25-1, the J call TRBJ2-7, with 7 bases aligning to TRBD2. The CDR3 sequence is 14 residues long. Germline trimming cut 4 bases from V and 3 bases from J; bases unmatched to any gene: 6. Germline V CDR1 and CDR2: MGHDK, SYGVNS. CDR3 loop: CASSGGGVNYEQYF. The CDR3 nucleotides are TGTGCCAGCAGTGGGGGGGGAGTGAACTACGAGCAGTACTTC.

This clonotype was counted many times. This chain links TRBV12-3 or TRBV12-4 with TRBJ1-5; D perhaps matches TRBD1 (5 bases). The CDR3 covers 13 residues. The ends were cut back, 6 bases at V and 0 bases at J, with 6 bases in the middle. CDR3 DNA sequence: TGTGCCAGCAGGACAGATAGCAATCAGCCCCAGCATTTT. Protein: CASRTDSNQPQHF.